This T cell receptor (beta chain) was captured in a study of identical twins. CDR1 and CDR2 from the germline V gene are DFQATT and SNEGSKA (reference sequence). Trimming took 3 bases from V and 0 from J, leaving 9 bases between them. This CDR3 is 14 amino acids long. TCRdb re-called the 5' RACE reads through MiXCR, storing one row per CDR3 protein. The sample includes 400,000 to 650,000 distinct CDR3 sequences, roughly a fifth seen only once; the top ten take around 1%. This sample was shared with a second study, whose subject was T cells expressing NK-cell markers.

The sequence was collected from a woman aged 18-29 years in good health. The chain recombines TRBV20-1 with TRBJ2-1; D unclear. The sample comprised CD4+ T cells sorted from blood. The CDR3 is CSASARYSYNEQFF. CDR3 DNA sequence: TGCAGTGCTAGCGCGCGTTACTCCTACAATGAGCAGTTCTTC.